The present TCR beta chain was sequenced within a study of T cells after yellow fever vaccination. The overall study: SMART-Seq v4 Ultra Low Input handled preparation of low-cell-number fractions.

5'RACE template switching added a universal primer site and UMIs to TCR cDNA. TCRdb analysed the 5' RACE reads with MiXCR anew, one entry per CDR3 protein. This table holds roughly 340,000 distinct CDR3 sequences, about 4% found once. Findings and limits, study-wide: Detected again after the booster were most primary-vaccination clones, at almost 97% CD4 and more than 70% CD8. A faster peak, day 5 versus 15, was reached by the weaker secondary response.

With respect to this clonotype: Its antigen remains unidentified.

CDR3 length: 15 residues. After removal of 1 base from V and 10 bases from J, the junction contained 9 bases not matched to a gene. Germline V gene sequence: CDR1 LGHNA, CDR2 YSLEER. This sequence joins TRBV4-3 and TRBJ1-4, with 7 nucleotides matching TRBD1. Here the sequenced sample was PBMCs, taken 5 days after the yellow fever booster vaccination. This clonotype was obtained from a man aged 18 to 30 who received the YFV17D yellow fever vaccine. CDR3 protein: CASSQGAGGRVKLFF. The CDR3 nucleotides are TGCGCCAGCAGCCAAGGAGCAGGGGGGCGTGTAAAACTGTTTTTT.